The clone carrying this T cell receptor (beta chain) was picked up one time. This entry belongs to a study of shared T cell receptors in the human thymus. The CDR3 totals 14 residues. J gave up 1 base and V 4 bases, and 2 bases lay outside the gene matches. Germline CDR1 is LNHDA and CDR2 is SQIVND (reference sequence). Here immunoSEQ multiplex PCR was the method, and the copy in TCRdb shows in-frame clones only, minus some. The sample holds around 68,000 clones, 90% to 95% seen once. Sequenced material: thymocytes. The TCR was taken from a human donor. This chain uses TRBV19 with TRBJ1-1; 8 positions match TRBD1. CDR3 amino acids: CASSTGTGNTEAFF. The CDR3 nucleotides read TGTGCCAGTAGTACCGGGACAGGGAACACTGAAGCTTTCTTT.